This paragraph reports one TCR beta chain. TCRdb itself ran the 5' RACE reads through MiXCR, one entry per CDR3 protein. Of approximately 1.8 million distinct CDR3 sequences listed, around 33% were seen once; the top ten hold around 0.3%. The sample belongs to a study of identical twins. This CDR3 is built from 11 residues. The V and J ends lost 7 bases and 6 bases respectively, with 10 bases between them. Germline V gene data show CDR1 as DFQATT and CDR2 as SNEGSKA (reference sequence). Everyone who donated was a healthy Caucasian. Sequencing used cord blood. The J gene is TRBJ2-1, the V gene TRBV20-1; either TRBD1 or TRBD2 may supply D (5 bases each). This clonotype was obtained from a newborn girl in good health. In nucleotides, the CDR3 is TGCAGTGTAAGAGGGGCCAATGAGCAGTTCTTC. Encoded protein: CSVRGANEQFF.